This is a list of T cell receptor beta chains from one sample in a study of T cell responses to AZD1222 COVID-19 vaccine. The protocol was immunoSEQ multiplex PCR, while the TCRdb copy is restricted to in-frame clones and leaves out a portion. The sample lists around 130,000 clones; about 93% were seen once. The specimen was peripheral blood, collected on day 0 of AZD1222 vaccination. The origin of the receptors is an adult in good health. Each CDR3 is given with its conserved first and last residue.

J gene: TRBJ1-4; V gene: TRBV10-3; CDR3 protein: CAISPSGGGNEKLFF
J gene: TRBJ1-2; V gene: TRBV3-1/TRBV3-2; CDR3 protein: CASSPPGAGTYGYTF
J gene: TRBJ2-1; V gene: TRBV6-2/TRBV6-3; CDR3 protein: CASSYRSSYNEQFF
J gene: TRBJ2-5; V gene: TRBV4-3; CDR3 protein: CASSQGIGAKETQYF
J gene: TRBJ1-2; V gene: TRBV7-3; CDR3 protein: CASSPSNRVGGYTF
J gene: TRBJ2-6; V gene: TRBV11-1; CDR3 protein: CASSDVSGANVLTF
J gene: TRBJ1-5; V gene: TRBV15; CDR3 protein: CATSRDRVALHF
J gene: TRBJ2-7; V gene: TRBV28; CDR3 protein: CASSTTGTSTYEQYF
J gene: TRBJ2-1; V gene: TRBV5-1; CDR3 protein: CASSLLVGTGNEQFF
J gene: TRBJ1-3; V gene: TRBV28; CDR3 protein: CASSLVPVSGNTIYF